This record looks at one T cell receptor (beta chain) sequence and its context. Its matching antigen is unknown. The data stem from a study of shared clonotypes between healthy human individuals. Germline V CDR1 and CDR2: MDHEN, SYDVKM. The CDR3 contains 15 residues. V lost 4 bases to trimming and J lost 4 bases, with 16 bases between them. Study-level points and caveats: Only blood underwent sampling, and tissue repertoires likely differ. Represented diversity (both genetic and exposure-history) was limited by the small number of donors.

Method: immunoSEQ multiplex PCR; TCRdb's copy keeps in-frame clones and lacks some. The table shows some 630,000 clones, with approximately 79% occurring only once. This TCR came from a woman aged 30 to 39 in good health. The sequenced sample consisted of memory CD4+ T cells sorted from blood. The subset: CD45RA-negative fraction. The V gene is TRBV28, the J gene TRBJ2-5; TRBD2 is a possible D gene (6 bases). In DNA form, the CDR3 reads TGTGCCAGCAGTTCGACGGGGGACCCTCGAGAGACCCAGTACTTC. Translated: CASSSTGDPRETQYF.